The entry below describes one TCR beta chain. Its cognate antigen is unknown. These data belong to a study of shared clonotypes between healthy human individuals. Study in general: In total, the donors were two women and a few men aged 18 to 49. Per donor, three plates held CD4 naive cells, three held CD4 memory, two held CD8 naive and one held CD8 memory. Study conclusions and caveats: The rarefaction results pointed to incomplete sorted-subset sequencing despite large depth.

CD8 cells classed as naive were CD45RO-negative and positively selected for CCR7, excluding terminally differentiated effector memory CD45RA+ cells. The germline CDR1 and CDR2 sequences are MDHEN and SYDVKM. The CDR3 totals 15 residues. V was clipped by 4 bases and J by 3 bases, with 13 bases between them. A deep-level run was used for the assay. Assay: immunoSEQ multiplex PCR; the TCRdb copy retains only in-frame clones and omits some. The sample has about 2,200,000 clones; about 92% are singletons. The receptor comes from a man younger than 35 in good health. Some clones in this sample may be carry-over from other donors' samples. The sequenced sample was naive CD8+ T cells from PBMCs. The chain has TRBV28 and TRBJ2-1; D is unclear. In nucleotides, the CDR3 is TGTGCCAGCAGTTCTCGGACGGCTCTCTACAATGAGCAGTTCTTC. This codes for CASSSRTALYNEQFF.